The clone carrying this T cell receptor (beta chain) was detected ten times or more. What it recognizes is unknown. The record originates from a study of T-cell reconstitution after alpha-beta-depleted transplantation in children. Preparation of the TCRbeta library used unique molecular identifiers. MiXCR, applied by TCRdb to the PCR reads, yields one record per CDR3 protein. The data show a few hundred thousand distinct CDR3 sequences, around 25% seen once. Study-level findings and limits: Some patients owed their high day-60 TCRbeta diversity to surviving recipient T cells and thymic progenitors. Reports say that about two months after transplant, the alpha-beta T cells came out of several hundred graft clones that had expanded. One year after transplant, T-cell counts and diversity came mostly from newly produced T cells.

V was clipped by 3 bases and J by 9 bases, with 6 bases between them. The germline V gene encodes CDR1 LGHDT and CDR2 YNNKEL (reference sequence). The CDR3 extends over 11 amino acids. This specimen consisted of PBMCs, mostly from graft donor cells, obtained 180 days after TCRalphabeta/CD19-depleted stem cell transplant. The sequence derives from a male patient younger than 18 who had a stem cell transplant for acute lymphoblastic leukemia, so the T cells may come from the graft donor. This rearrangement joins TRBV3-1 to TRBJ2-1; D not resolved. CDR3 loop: CASSQTSEQFF. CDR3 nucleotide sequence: TGTGCCAGCAGCCAGACAAGTGAGCAGTTCTTC.